This T cell receptor (beta chain) comes out of a study of T cell repertoires in cytomegalovirus infection. Study-level information: Used in the study were CMV epitopes, some recently identified and HLA-C-restricted, others well-studied and HLA-B-restricted.

This clonotype was seen a few times. The antigen is not known. Study-wide results and caveats: HLA-C-restricted CMV clonotypes gave the most frequent clonotype in two of eight donors.

The CDR3 has 13 residues. V gave up 0 bases and J gave up 4 bases, with 7 bases separating them. Germline V lookup: CDR1 MGHRA, CDR2 YSYEKL. TCRdb reprocessed the reads via MiXCR and lists one record per CDR3 protein. The sample records about 310,000 distinct CDR3 sequences, about 25% being singletons. The chain is built from TRBV4-1 and TRBJ2-7; D not resolved. The TCR originated in a human donor in good health (CMV status not recorded). Some clones in this sample may be carry-over from other donors' samples. The material was cultured PBMCs, obtained from culture after CMV antigen stimulation. The CDR3 DNA reads TGCGCCAGCAGCCAAGATACGTATTACGAGCAGTACTTC. Translation gives CASSQDTYYEQYF.